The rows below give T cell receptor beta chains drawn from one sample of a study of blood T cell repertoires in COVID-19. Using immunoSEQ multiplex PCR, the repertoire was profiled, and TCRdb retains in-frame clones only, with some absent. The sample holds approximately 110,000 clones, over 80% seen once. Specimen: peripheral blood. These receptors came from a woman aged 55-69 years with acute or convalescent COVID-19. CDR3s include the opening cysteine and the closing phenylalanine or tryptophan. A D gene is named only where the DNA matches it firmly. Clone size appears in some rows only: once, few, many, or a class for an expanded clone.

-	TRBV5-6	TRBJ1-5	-	TGTGCCAGCAGCTTGGGCGGGGGCACTAGCAATCAGCCCCAGCATTTT	CASSLGGGTSNQPQHF
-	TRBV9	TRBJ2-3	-	TGTGCCAGCAGCGTAGGGACCATGAGGGGCACAGATACGCAGTATTTT	CASSVGTMRGTDTQYF
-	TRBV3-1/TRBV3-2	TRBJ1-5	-	TGTGCCAGCAGCCGGACTCGGGAACAGCCCCAGCATTTT	CASSRTREQPQHF
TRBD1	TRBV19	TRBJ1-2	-	TGTGCCAGTAGTCCACAGACAGGGGTCGGTGGCTACACCTTC	CASSPQTGVGGYTF
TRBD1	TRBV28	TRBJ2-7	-	TGTGCCAGCAGTCTTACCGGGACAGGGGGACACGAGCAGTACTTC	CASSLTGTGGHEQYF
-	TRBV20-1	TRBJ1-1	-	TGCAGTGCTGCAGGGAACACTGAAGCTTTCTTT	CSAAGNTEAFF
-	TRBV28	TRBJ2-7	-	TGTGCCAGCAGATCCGCGGGGGCACTCTCCTACGAGCAGTACTTC	CASRSAGALSYEQYF
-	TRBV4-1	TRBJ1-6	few	TGCGCCAGCAGCCAAGGGCCCGCAATCCACTCCTATAATTCACCCCTCCACTTT	CASSQGPAIHSYNSPLHF
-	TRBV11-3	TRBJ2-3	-	TGTGCCAGCAGCTTATCGCACCGGGAACCAGATACGCAGTATTTT	CASSLSHREPDTQYF
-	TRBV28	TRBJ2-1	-	TGTGCCAGCACCCCGCCGGCGACAACCTACAATGAGCAGTTCTTC	CASTPPATTYNEQFF
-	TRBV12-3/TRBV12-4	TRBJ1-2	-	TGTGCCAGCAACAGGGTTCAAGGCTATGGCTACACCTTC	CASNRVQGYGYTF
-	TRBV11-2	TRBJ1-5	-	TGTGCCAGCAGCTTATTGCCCCGGCAGCCCCAGCATTTT	CASSLLPRQPQHF
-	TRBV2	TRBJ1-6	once	TGTGCCAGCAGTGAGAGGGTTTCAGGTCTCCTCCACTTT	CASSERVSGLLHF
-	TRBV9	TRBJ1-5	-	TGTGCCAGCAGCGTCTCAGGGAGCAATCAGCCCCAGCATTTT	CASSVSGSNQPQHF
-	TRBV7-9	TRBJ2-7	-	TGTGCCAGCAGCGACATAGGGGTAAGGGCCGAGCAGTACTTC	CASSDIGVRAEQYF
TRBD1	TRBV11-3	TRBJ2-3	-	TGTGCCAGCAGCTTAGGACAGGGTGAAGGAGATACGCAGTATTTT	CASSLGQGEGDTQYF
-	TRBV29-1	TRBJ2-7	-	TGCAGCGTTTTTGACGGGGCCTACGAGCAGTACTTC	CSVFDGAYEQYF
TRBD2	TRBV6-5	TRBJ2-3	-	TGTGCCAGCAGTCGGGGGGGCGAGGATACGCAGTATTTT	CASSRGGEDTQYF
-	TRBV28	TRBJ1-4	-	TGTGCCAGCAGTTGGGGGGATGAAAAACTGTTTTTT	CASSWGDEKLFF
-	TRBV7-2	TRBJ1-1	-	TGTGCCAGCAGCTTAGTTCGGTACACTGAAGCTTTCTTT	CASSLVRYTEAFF
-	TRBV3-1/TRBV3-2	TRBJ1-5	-	TGTGCCAGCAGCCCAACTGCCCATAGCAATCAGCCCCAGCATTTT	CASSPTAHSNQPQHF
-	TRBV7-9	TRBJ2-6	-	TGTGCCAGCAACCCGACAGCCTCTGGGGCCAACGTCCTGACTTTC	CASNPTASGANVLTF
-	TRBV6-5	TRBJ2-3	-	TGTGCCAGCAGTTACTCGGGGGCAACGACAGATACGCAGTATTTT	CASSYSGATTDTQYF
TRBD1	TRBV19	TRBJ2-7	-	TGTGCCAGTAGTATGGGGACAGGGCAATACGAGCAGTACTTC	CASSMGTGQYEQYF
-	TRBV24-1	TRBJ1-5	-	TGTGCCACCAGTGATCGCGGTAGCAATCAGCCCCAGCATTTT	CATSDRGSNQPQHF
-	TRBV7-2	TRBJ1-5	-	TGTGCCAGCAGCGATGGACAAAATCAGCCCCAGCATTTT	CASSDGQNQPQHF
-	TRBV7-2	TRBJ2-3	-	TGTGCCAGCAGGCTAAACCAAAACACAGATACGCAGTATTTT	CASRLNQNTDTQYF
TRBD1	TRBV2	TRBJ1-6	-	TGTGCCAGCACCTGGACAGGGGATTCACCCCTCCACTTT	CASTWTGDSPLHF